This T cell receptor (beta chain) emerged from a study of CD8+ T cells in alopecia areata. Study in general: Among treated patients, severity was scored by affected scalp area percentage.

TCR sequencing used cDNA made by reverse transcription of extracted RNA. Only in-frame clones appear in the TCRdb table, and some are missing; sequencing was by immunoSEQ multiplex PCR. This table holds more than 200,000 clones, around 43% found once. This CDR3 comprises 14 residues. Germline lookup yields CDR1 GTSNPN and CDR2 SVGIG (reference sequence). Trimming took off 3 bases at V and 4 bases at J, with 12 bases between the two ends. General study findings and limits: Patients shared TCRs less clearly than mice did, possibly for HLA-related reasons.

Treatment in this sample: oral pan-JAK inhibitor, 5-10 mg twice daily. Specimens obtained from alopecia areata patients comprised lesional scalp punch biopsies and peripheral blood. A note on this clone: What it binds is not known.

The chain recombines TRBV30 with TRBJ1-4; D is perhaps TRBD1 (5 bases). The source material was CD4+ T cells sorted from blood, sampled at approximately week 39, from a patient treated with tofacitinib. The receptor was isolated from a human donor with alopecia areata. The CDR3 nucleotides read TGTGCCTGGAGCGTCTGGGGGGGTAATGAAAAACTGTTTTTT. Translating it yields CAWSVWGGNEKLFF. Based on the CDR3 plus reference TRBV30 and TRBJ1-4, the full variable domain is SQTIHQWPATLVQPVGSPLSLECTVEGTSNPNLYWYRQAAGRGLQLLFYSVGIGQISSEVPQNLSASRPQDRQFILSSKKLLLSDSGFYLCAWSVWGGNEKLFFGSGTQLSVL.